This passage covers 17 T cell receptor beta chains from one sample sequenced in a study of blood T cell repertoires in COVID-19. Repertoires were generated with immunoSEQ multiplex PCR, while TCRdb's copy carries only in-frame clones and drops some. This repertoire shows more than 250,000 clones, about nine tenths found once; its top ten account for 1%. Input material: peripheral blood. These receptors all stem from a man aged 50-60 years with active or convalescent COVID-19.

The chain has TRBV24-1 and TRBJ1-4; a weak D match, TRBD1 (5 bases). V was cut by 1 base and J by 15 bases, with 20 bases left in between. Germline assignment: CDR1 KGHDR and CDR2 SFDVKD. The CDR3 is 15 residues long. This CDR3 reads CATSDFSGGDRCLFF. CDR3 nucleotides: TGTGCCACCAGTGATTTTAGTGGAGGGGACCGATGCTTGTTTTTT.

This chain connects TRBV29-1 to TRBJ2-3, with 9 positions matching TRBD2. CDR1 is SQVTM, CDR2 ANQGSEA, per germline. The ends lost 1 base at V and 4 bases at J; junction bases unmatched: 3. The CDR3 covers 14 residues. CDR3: CSVEGAGGPDTQYF. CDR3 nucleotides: TGCAGCGTTGAAGGGGCGGGGGGGCCAGATACGCAGTATTTT.

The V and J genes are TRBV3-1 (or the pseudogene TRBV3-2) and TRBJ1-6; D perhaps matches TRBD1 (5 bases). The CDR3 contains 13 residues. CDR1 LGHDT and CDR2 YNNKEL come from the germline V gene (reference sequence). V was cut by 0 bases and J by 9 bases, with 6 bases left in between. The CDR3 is CASSQDTGSPLHF. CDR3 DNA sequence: TGTGCCAGCAGCCAAGATACAGGTTCACCCCTCCACTTT.

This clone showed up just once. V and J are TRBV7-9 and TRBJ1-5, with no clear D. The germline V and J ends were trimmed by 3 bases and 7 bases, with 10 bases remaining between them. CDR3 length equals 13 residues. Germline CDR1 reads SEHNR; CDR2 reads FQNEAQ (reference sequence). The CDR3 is CASSFREGQPQHF. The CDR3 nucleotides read TGTGCCAGCAGCTTTCGAGAGGGACAGCCCCAGCATTTT.

The CDR3 region is CASSQDAGISYEQYF. In nucleotides, the CDR3 is TGTGCCAGCAGCCAAGATGCAGGGATCTCCTACGAGCAGTACTTC. This chain joins TRBV3-1 (or the pseudogene TRBV3-2) and TRBJ2-7; tentatively, D is TRBD1 (5 bases). Trimming removed 0 bases from V and 0 bases from J, with 9 bases in between. The CDR3 length is 15 residues. CDR1 is LGHDT, CDR2 YNNKEL, per germline (reference sequence).

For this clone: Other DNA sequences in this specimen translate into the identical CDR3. CDR3 protein: CASSLDSLNYGYTF. The CDR3 bases are TGTGCCAGCAGCTTGGACAGCCTTAACTATGGCTACACCTTC. The chain carries TRBV5-5 and TRBJ1-2, with D uncertain. Trimming left V 0 bases short and J 1 base short, with 7 bases between. CDR3 length: 14 amino acids. Per germline, CDR1 SGHKS and CDR2 YYEKEE (reference sequence).

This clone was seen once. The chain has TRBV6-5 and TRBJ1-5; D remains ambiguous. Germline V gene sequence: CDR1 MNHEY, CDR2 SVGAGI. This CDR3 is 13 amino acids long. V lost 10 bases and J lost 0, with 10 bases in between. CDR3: CATQAYSNQPQHF. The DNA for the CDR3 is TGTGCCACACAAGCGTATAGCAATCAGCCCCAGCATTTT.

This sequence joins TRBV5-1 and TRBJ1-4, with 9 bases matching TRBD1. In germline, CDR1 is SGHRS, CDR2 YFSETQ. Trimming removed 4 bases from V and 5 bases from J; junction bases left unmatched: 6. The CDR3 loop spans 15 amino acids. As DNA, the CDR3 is TGCGCCAGCAGCCCTGGACAGGGGTGGAATGAAAAACTGTTTTTT. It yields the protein CASSPGQGWNEKLFF.

CDR3 loop: CASSVRDRGLQETQYF. Here the CDR3 DNA reads TGTGCCAGCAGTGTGCGGGACAGGGGTCTCCAAGAGACCCAGTACTTC. The chain uses TRBV6-1 and TRBJ2-5; 10 bases align to TRBD1. The CDR3 has 16 residues. Trimming cost V 4 bases and J 1 base; bases outside gene matches: 6. In germline, CDR1 is MNHNS, CDR2 SASEGT.

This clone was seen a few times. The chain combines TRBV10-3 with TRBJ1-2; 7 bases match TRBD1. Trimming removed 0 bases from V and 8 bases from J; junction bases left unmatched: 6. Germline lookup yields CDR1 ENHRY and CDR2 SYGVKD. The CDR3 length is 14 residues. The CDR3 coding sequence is TGTGCCATCAGTGAGTCGAAAGGGGGCCGGGGCTACACCTTC. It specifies CAISESKGGRGYTF.

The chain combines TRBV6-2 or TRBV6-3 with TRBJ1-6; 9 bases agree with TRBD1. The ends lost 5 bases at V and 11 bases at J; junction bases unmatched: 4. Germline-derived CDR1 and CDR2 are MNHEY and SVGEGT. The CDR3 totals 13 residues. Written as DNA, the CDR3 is TGTGCCAGCAGTCGGGACAGGGAGACACCCCTCCACTTT. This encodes CASSRDRETPLHF.

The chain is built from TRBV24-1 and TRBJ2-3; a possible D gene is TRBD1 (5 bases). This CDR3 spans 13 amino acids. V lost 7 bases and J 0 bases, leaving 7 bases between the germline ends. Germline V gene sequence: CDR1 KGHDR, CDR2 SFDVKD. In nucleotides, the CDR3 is TGTGCCACCAGGAAGGGGAGCACAGATACGCAGTATTTT. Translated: CATRKGSTDTQYF.

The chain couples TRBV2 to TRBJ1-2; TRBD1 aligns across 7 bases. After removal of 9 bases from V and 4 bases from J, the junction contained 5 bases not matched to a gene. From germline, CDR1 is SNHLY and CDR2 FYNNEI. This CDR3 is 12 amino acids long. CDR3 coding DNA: TGTGCCAGTGCCGGGACAGTCTATGGCTACACCTTC. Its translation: CASAGTVYGYTF.

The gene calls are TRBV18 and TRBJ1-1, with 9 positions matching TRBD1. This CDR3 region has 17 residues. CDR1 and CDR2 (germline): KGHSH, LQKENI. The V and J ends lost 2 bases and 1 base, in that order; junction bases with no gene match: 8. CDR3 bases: TGTGCCAGCTCACCAACTTACCCGGGACAGGGGAACACTGAAGCTTTCTTT. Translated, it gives CASSPTYPGQGNTEAFF.

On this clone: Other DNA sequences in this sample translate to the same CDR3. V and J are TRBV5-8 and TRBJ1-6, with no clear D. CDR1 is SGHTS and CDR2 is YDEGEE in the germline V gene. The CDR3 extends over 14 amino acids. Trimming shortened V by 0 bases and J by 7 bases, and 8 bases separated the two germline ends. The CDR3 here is CASSLGRENSPLHF. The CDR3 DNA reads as TGTGCCAGCAGCTTGGGACGGGAGAATTCACCCCTCCACTTT.

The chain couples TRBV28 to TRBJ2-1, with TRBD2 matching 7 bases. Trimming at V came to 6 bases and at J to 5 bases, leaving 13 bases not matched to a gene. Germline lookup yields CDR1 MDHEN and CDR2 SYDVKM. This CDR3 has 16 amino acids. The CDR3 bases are TGTGCCAGCAGCTCGGGTAGCGGGCGGACTAACAATGAGCAGTTCTTC. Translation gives CASSSGSGRTNNEQFF.

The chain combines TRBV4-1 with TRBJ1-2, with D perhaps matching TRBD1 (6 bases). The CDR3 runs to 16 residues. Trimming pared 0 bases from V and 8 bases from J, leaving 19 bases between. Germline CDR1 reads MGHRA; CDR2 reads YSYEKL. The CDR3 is CASSQDINTGRRGYTF. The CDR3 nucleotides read TGCGCCAGCAGCCAAGACATCAATACAGGGAGAAGGGGCTACACCTTC.